Below, 32 T cell receptor beta chains from the same sample are listed, as sequenced in a study of T cell clonality in common variable immunodeficiency. Sequencing used immunoSEQ multiplex PCR; TCRdb keeps in-frame clones, though not all of them. This sample comprises about 35,000 clones, none seen once only. Sequencing was carried out using peripheral blood mononuclear cells. The receptors originated from a person aged 18 to 75 in good health.

This clone was observed at least ten times. The read comes to an end 3 residues before the CDR3 does, leaving the germline J gene to fill in the end. This chain joins TRBV15 and TRBJ2-1; the match to TRBD2 covers 11 bases. This CDR3 is 15 amino acids long. Unmatched junction bases numbered 5, after V lost 6 bases and J lost 4 bases. CDR1 is LNHNV, CDR2 YYDKDF, per germline (reference sequence). CDR3 DNA, as far as it was read: TGTGCCACCAGTGGCGGGACTAGCGGATACAATGAG. It specifies CATSGGTSGYNE. The CDR3 as a whole reads CATSGGTSGYNEQFF.

A few counts support this clone. A much more abundant neighbour one base away suggests this may be a read error. Coverage ceases 3 residues before the CDR3 finishes, and the germline J gene fills in the end. The chain has TRBV18 and TRBJ2-3, with D maybe TRBD1 (6 bases). There are 14 residues in the CDR3. Germline CDR1 and CDR2: KGHSH and LQKENI. The DNA read from the CDR3 is TGTGCCAGCTCACGTACCCTACAGGGAGAGCCG. This gives the protein CASSRTLQGEP. The full CDR3 sequence reads CASSRTLQGEPQYF.

This clone came up many times. The sequence runs out 3 residues before the end of the CDR3; the remainder is reconstructed from the germline J gene. The chain uses TRBV10-3 and TRBJ2-1; 8 bases agree with TRBD2. Germline V gene sequence: CDR1 ENHRY, CDR2 SYGVKD. V lost 6 bases, J lost 8 bases, and 12 bases stayed unmatched. The CDR3 extends over 15 amino acids. The CDR3 bases that were read are TGTGCCATCAGCTCTTCGGGAGGGGCCGTAGATGAG. The encoded protein is CAISSSGGAVDE. The complete CDR3 sequence is CAISSSGGAVDEQFF.

The table lists this clone with many counts. The sequence runs out 3 residues before the end of the CDR3; the remainder is reconstructed from the germline J gene. This chain uses TRBV4-1 with TRBJ1-4; 11 bases match TRBD1. Germline V gene sequence: CDR1 MGHRA, CDR2 YSYEKL. This CDR3 contains 13 residues. The CDR3 sequence is CASSHGQGAELFF. The sequenced CDR3 bases are TGCGCCAGCAGCCACGGACAGGGGGCCGAA.

This clone was detected ten times or more. The read terminates 3 residues ahead of where the CDR3 ends, so the germline J gene completes it. This sequence joins TRBV20-1 and TRBJ2-7, with 9 positions matching TRBD1. Unmatched junction bases numbered 6, after V lost 6 bases and J lost 3 bases. Germline V gives CDR1 DFQATT, CDR2 SNEGSKA (reference sequence). The CDR3 sequence is 13 residues long. The part of the CDR3 DNA that was read is TGCAGTGCAGAGGGACAGGGTTTCTACGAG. Translation: CSAEGQGFYE. The CDR3, in full, reads CSAEGQGFYEQYF.

In its sample, this clone was seen a few times. The sequenced part of the CDR3 DNA is TGCAGTGCGTCTCCACTTCTATACGAC. Protein sequence: CSASPLLYD. The full CDR3 protein is CSASPLLYDYTF. The rearrangement uses TRBV20-1 and TRBJ1-2, with D unresolved. The CDR3 end falls 3 residues outside the read, so it is completed with the germline J gene. This CDR3 spans 12 amino acids. Germline CDR1 reads DFQATT; CDR2 reads SNEGSKA (reference sequence).

Concerning this clone itself: The DNA ends 3 residues before the CDR3 does, and the rest of the CDR3 is filled in from the germline J gene. This sequence joins TRBV7-3 and TRBJ2-2; D is unclear. The CDR3 has 13 residues. V was trimmed by 4 bases and J by 5 bases, leaving 8 bases between them. Germline CDR1 SGHTA, CDR2 FQGTGA. CDR3 protein: CASSYSGTGELFF. CDR3 DNA (partial): TGTGCCAGCAGCTATTCCGGGACCGGGGAG.

This clone was counted many times. Sequencing ends 3 residues short of the CDR3 end; the germline J gene provides the rest. This chain joins TRBV5-6 and TRBJ2-7, with a possible D match to TRBD1 (6 bases). Trimming pared 4 bases from V and 3 bases from J, leaving 17 bases between. This CDR3 comprises 15 residues. Germline V gives CDR1 SGHDT, CDR2 YYEEEE. The part of the CDR3 DNA that was read is TGTGCCAGCAGCCAGGTATGGACAGCAGACTACGAG. Translated: CASSQVWTADYE. The whole CDR3 is CASSQVWTADYEQYF.

This clone showed up many times. The CDR3 goes on 3 residues after the read ends, and that part is filled in from the germline J gene. The V call is TRBV29-1, the J call TRBJ2-5, with TRBD1 as a possible D gene (6 bases). Germline CDR1 is SQVTM and CDR2 is ANQGSEA. Trimming pared 7 bases from V and 5 bases from J, leaving 17 bases between. The CDR3 runs 13 residues. The DNA read from the CDR3 is TGCAGCGCGGTACAGGGTTTTGAGGAGACC. Translation: CSAVQGFEET. The complete CDR3 protein is CSAVQGFEETQYF.

This clone is large in the sample. The read ends 3 residues shy of where the CDR3 ends; the end is completed using the germline J gene. The chain couples TRBV6-2 or TRBV6-3 to TRBJ2-1, with TRBD1 matching over 7 bases. Germline-derived CDR1 and CDR2 are MNHEY and SVGEGT. This CDR3 is 16 amino acids long. Trimming removed 2 bases from V and 8 bases from J; junction bases left unmatched: 12. CDR3 sequence: CASSYGHRGPIDEQFF. The CDR3 bases that were read are TGTGCCAGCAGTTACGGTCACAGGGGCCCTATCGATGAG.

This clone came up many times. The read falls 3 residues short of the CDR3 end, and the missing part is taken from the germline J gene. The chain couples TRBV9 to TRBJ2-2, with 8 nucleotides matching TRBD2. After removal of 0 bases from V and 5 bases from J, the junction contained 3 bases not matched to a gene. The length of the CDR3 is 15 residues. Germline loops: CDR1 SGDLS, CDR2 YYNGEE. The DNA read from the CDR3 is TGTGCCAGCAGCGTAGTCTCTAGCGGGACCGGGGAG. This gives the protein CASSVVSSGTGE. The full-length CDR3 reads as CASSVVSSGTGELFF.

Ten or more counts support this clone. The read ends 3 residues early relative to the CDR3; the germline J gene fills the gap. This chain uses TRBV5-1 with TRBJ1-6; D is perhaps TRBD1 (5 bases). V lost 2 bases to trimming and J lost 10 bases, with 13 bases between them. The CDR3 length is 14 residues. Germline V gene sequence: CDR1 SGHRS, CDR2 YFSETQ. The CDR3 sequence is CASSFNRQDSPLHF. The covered CDR3 bases are TGCGCCAGCAGCTTCAACAGGCAGGACTCACCC.

Details on this clone: The CDR3 end lies 3 residues beyond the end of the read and is filled in from the germline J gene. The chain uses TRBV19 and TRBJ2-1, with TRBD2 as a possible D gene (6 bases). This CDR3 comprises 16 residues. Trimming stripped 7 bases from V and 0 bases from J, with 16 bases between. Germline values: CDR1 LNHDA, CDR2 SQIVND (reference sequence). The covered CDR3 bases are TGTGCCAGTATGACCCCCCTAGCGAGCTCCTACAATGAG. It codes for CASMTPLASSYNE. The CDR3, in full, reads CASMTPLASSYNEQFF.

Only a few counts were recorded for this clone. Coverage ceases 3 residues before the CDR3 finishes, and the germline J gene fills in the end. The chain combines TRBV19 with TRBJ2-2; D gene ambiguous. CDR3 length: 11 residues. Between the trimmed V and J ends, which lost 8 bases and 1 base, there was a span of 2 bases. Germline assignment: CDR1 LNHDA and CDR2 SQIVND (reference sequence). The CDR3 bases that were read are TGTGCCAGTCTGAACACCGGGGAG. It is translated as CASLNTGE. The complete CDR3 protein is CASLNTGELFF.

In its sample, this clone was seen a few times. Read sequence stops 3 residues before the CDR3 end, and the germline J gene provides the missing end. The chain uses TRBV5-4 and TRBJ1-6; D is possibly TRBD1 (6 bases). This CDR3 comprises 16 residues. Germline V lookup: CDR1 SGHNT, CDR2 YYREEE (reference sequence). The V gene lost 5 bases and the J gene lost 2 bases, with 14 bases spanning the gap. The CDR3 bases that were read are TGTGCCAGCAGTTCAGGGGCAAGCCCCTATAATTCACCC. It encodes CASSSGASPYNSP. The entire CDR3 protein reads CASSSGASPYNSPLHF.

This clone was observed at least ten times. The read stops 3 residues short of the end of the CDR3; the missing end is completed from the germline J gene. The gene calls are TRBV5-1 and TRBJ2-5, with TRBD1 matching 8 bases. V dropped 0 bases and J dropped 4; count of bases not matched to a gene: 2. The CDR3 has 14 residues. The V gene's germline CDR1 is SGHRS and CDR2 YFSETQ. The CDR3 DNA, read in part, is TGCGCCAGCAGCTTGGGGACAGGGACAGAGACC. As protein: CASSLGTGTET. The full CDR3 protein reads CASSLGTGTETQYF.

This clone was observed at least ten times. The read terminates 3 residues before the CDR3 end, so the remaining end is supplied by the germline J gene. The chain recombines TRBV20-1 with TRBJ2-7, with 8 bases identical to TRBD1. Unmatched junction bases numbered 10, after V lost 6 bases and J lost 0 bases. The CDR3 totals 15 residues. CDR1 and CDR2 (germline): DFQATT, SNEGSKA (reference sequence). CDR3 bases read: TGCAGTGCCTCCGGGACAGGACTAACCTCCTACGAG. Translating gives CSASGTGLTSYE. The entire CDR3 is CSASGTGLTSYEQYF.

As regards this clone: The CDR3 is cut off 3 residues early in the read; its end comes from the germline J gene. This chain connects TRBV11-3 to TRBJ2-3; D is unresolved. The CDR3 loop spans 14 amino acids. The germline V and J ends were trimmed by 2 bases and 2 bases, with 8 bases remaining between them. The germline V gene has CDR1 SGHNT and CDR2 YENEEA. CDR3 DNA, as far as it was read: TGTGCCAGCAGCTTAATGGCAGACACAGATACG. Protein product: CASSLMADTDT. The full CDR3 sequence reads CASSLMADTDTQYF.

This clone was recorded many times. Coverage ceases 3 residues before the CDR3 finishes, and the germline J gene fills in the end. The same CDR3 arises from other DNA sequences in this sample as well. The chain couples TRBV20-1 to TRBJ2-7; 9 bases are shared with TRBD2. The CDR3 covers 16 residues. V lost 4 bases to trimming and J lost 0 bases; unmatched junction nucleotides: 10. CDR1 and CDR2 (germline): DFQATT, SNEGSKA (reference sequence). The sequenced CDR3 bases are TGCAGTGCTACAGCCCAACTAGCGGGCAGCTCCTACGAG. Protein: CSATAQLAGSSYE. The whole CDR3 sequence reads CSATAQLAGSSYEQYF.

This clone was recorded many times. The read gets to within 3 residues of the CDR3 end, and the germline J gene fills in the rest. This rearrangement joins TRBV20-1 to TRBJ2-1; 11 bases match TRBD2. Unmatched junction bases numbered 7, after V lost 3 bases and J lost 9 bases. The CDR3 has 14 residues. Germline V lookup: CDR1 DFQATT, CDR2 SNEGSKA (reference sequence). The CDR3 bases that were read are TGCAGTGCTAGGGGACTAGCGGAGCCCCTTGAG. Protein product: CSARGLAEPLE. The CDR3 reads in full as CSARGLAEPLEQFF.

The sample holds many counts of this clone. The read terminates 3 residues before the CDR3 end, so the remaining end is supplied by the germline J gene. The chain carries TRBV19 and TRBJ1-4; tentative D call: TRBD1 (5 bases). The length of the CDR3 is 15 residues. The germline V gene has CDR1 LNHDA and CDR2 SQIVND (reference sequence). V lost 7 bases and J 4 bases, leaving 16 bases between the germline ends. CDR3 bases read: TGTGCCAGTAAAGTTGGGGGGGGTTATAATGAAAAA. Translated, it gives CASKVGGGYNEK. The whole CDR3 reads CASKVGGGYNEKLFF.

This clone was recorded at least ten times. The read falls 3 residues short of the CDR3 end, and the missing part is taken from the germline J gene. The rearrangement links TRBV19 to TRBJ1-1; the D gene is possibly TRBD1 (5 bases). The ends were cut back, 4 bases at V and 2 bases at J, with 14 bases in the middle. The CDR3 covers 15 residues. Germline CDR1 and CDR2: LNHDA and SQIVND (reference sequence). The covered CDR3 bases are TGTGCCAGTAGTAAGAAAACCGGGGGAAACACTGAA. This encodes CASSKKTGGNTE. The full-length CDR3 reads as CASSKKTGGNTEAFF.

Many counts were recorded for this clone. The read terminates 3 residues ahead of where the CDR3 ends, so the germline J gene completes it. The chain recombines TRBV5-1 with TRBJ2-3; weak D call: TRBD2 (6 bases). The germline V and J ends were trimmed by 4 bases and 0 bases, with 15 bases remaining between them. Germline lookup yields CDR1 SGHRS and CDR2 YFSETQ. The CDR3 runs to 16 residues. Incomplete CDR3 DNA: TGCGCCAGCAGCCTCTTAGCGGATCTTAGCACAGATACG. This translates into CASSLLADLSTDT. The full CDR3 protein is CASSLLADLSTDTQYF.

This clone was detected ten times or more. Coverage ceases 3 residues before the CDR3 finishes, and the germline J gene fills in the end. The V gene is TRBV2, the J gene TRBJ1-6; D uncertain. This CDR3 spans 11 amino acids. V lost 4 bases, J lost 8 bases, and 3 bases lay in between. Germline CDR1 SNHLY, CDR2 FYNNEI. The CDR3 loop is CASSADSPLHF. The part of the CDR3 DNA that was read is TGTGCCAGCAGTGCCGATTCACCC.

This clone was counted at least ten times. The read ends 3 residues shy of where the CDR3 ends; the end is completed using the germline J gene. This chain links TRBV5-1 with TRBJ2-1, with 8 bases matching TRBD2. Trimming removed 3 bases from V and 0 bases from J; junction bases left unmatched: 8. The CDR3 runs 17 residues. Looked up from germline, CDR1 is SGHRS and CDR2 is YFSETQ. CDR3 DNA (partial): TGCGCCAGCAGCTACTACTTAGCGGGGAGCTCCTACAATGAG. This gives the protein CASSYYLAGSSYNE. The whole CDR3 protein is CASSYYLAGSSYNEQFF.

This clone was seen at least ten times. The CDR3 end lies 3 residues beyond the end of the read and is filled in from the germline J gene. The rearrangement links TRBV2 to TRBJ2-7; TRBD1 is a possible D gene (6 bases). CDR3 length: 15 amino acids. CDR1 is SNHLY and CDR2 is FYNNEI in the germline V gene. V lost 4 bases to trimming and J lost 4 bases, with 17 bases between them. The covered CDR3 bases are TGTGCCAGCAGTGTTAAGAGGACAGACCGATACGAG. It translates to CASSVKRTDRYE. The entire CDR3 protein reads CASSVKRTDRYEQYF.

This clone was seen many times. Read sequence stops 3 residues before the CDR3 end, and the germline J gene provides the missing end. The chain combines TRBV2 with TRBJ2-1; 7 bases line up with TRBD2. This CDR3 contains 13 residues. Germline values: CDR1 SNHLY, CDR2 FYNNEI. The V and J ends lost 5 bases and 7 bases, in that order; junction bases with no gene match: 5. This chain's CDR3 is CASSLERGNEQFF. CDR3 DNA (partial): TGTGCCAGCAGTCTCGAGCGGGGAAATGAG.

This clone was observed many times. The read terminates 3 residues before the CDR3 end, so the remaining end is supplied by the germline J gene. The chain uses TRBV30 and TRBJ2-1; TRBD2 matches 12 bases. The junction had 8 bases not matched to a gene; V was cut back by 3 bases and J by 8 bases. CDR3 length: 15 residues. Germline values: CDR1 GTSNPN, CDR2 SVGIG (reference sequence). The CDR3 loop is CAWRTSGSFFDEQFF. CDR3 bases read: TGTGCCTGGAGGACTAGCGGGAGTTTCTTCGATGAG.

This clone was seen at least ten times. The observed sequence ends 3 residues before the CDR3 terminus, with the missing tail filled in from the germline J gene. This chain links TRBV29-1 with TRBJ2-1; 10 nucleotides line up with TRBD1. The CDR3 runs 13 residues. Germline V CDR1 and CDR2: SQVTM, ANQGSEA. The V segment lost 6 bases and the J segment 5 bases; nucleotides outside the gene matches: 4. CDR3 sequence: CSVRTGGNNEQFF. The CDR3 DNA, read in part, is TGCAGCGTGCGGACAGGGGGGAACAATGAG.

Many counts were recorded for this clone. Sequencing ends 3 residues short of the CDR3 end; the germline J gene provides the rest. The rearrangement joins TRBV23-1 to TRBJ1-5; D is ambiguous. TRBV23-1 belongs to the ORF category, with a function that is uncertain. This CDR3 is 14 amino acids long. V lost 7 bases to trimming and J lost 7 bases, with 17 bases between them. The CDR3 spells CASTSRGSEQPQHF. CDR3 DNA (partial): TGCGCCAGCACCTCACGGGGATCGGAACAGCCC.

This clone occurred a few times. The observed sequence ends 3 residues before the CDR3 terminus, with the missing tail filled in from the germline J gene. J is TRBJ1-1 and V is TRBV6-4; 7 positions agree with TRBD1. Unmatched junction bases numbered 6, after V lost 6 bases and J lost 5 bases. CDR3 size: 13 residues. From germline, CDR1 is MRHNA and CDR2 SNTAGT. CDR3 DNA (partial): TGTGCCAGCAGCGTGACAGGGAATACTGAA. Translated, it gives CASSVTGNTE. The full CDR3 protein is CASSVTGNTEAFF.

This clone was counted many times. The read terminates 3 residues ahead of where the CDR3 ends, so the germline J gene completes it. The chain links TRBV10-3 to TRBJ1-2; D perhaps matches TRBD1 (6 bases). Deletions cut 0 bases from V and 4 bases from J, with 12 bases between. Looked up from germline, CDR1 is ENHRY and CDR2 is SYGVKD. This CDR3 is built from 15 residues. Partial CDR3 DNA: TGTGCCATCAGTGAGTCCACAGGGAGAATCTATGGC. This encodes CAISESTGRIYG. The full CDR3 is CAISESTGRIYGYTF.